This TCR beta chain emerged from a study of T-cell reconstitution after alpha-beta-depleted transplantation in children. Germline V CDR1 and CDR2: MDHEN, SYDVKM. This CDR3 spans 13 amino acids. Trimming pared 7 bases from V and 8 bases from J, leaving 17 bases between. This sample's TCRbeta library carried unique molecular identifier barcodes. A single record per CDR3 protein comes from TCRdb applying MiXCR to the PCR reads. This sample has almost 500,000 distinct CDR3 sequences, with roughly 10% found just once. In its sample, this clonotype was seen many times. The input for sequencing was PBMCs, taken before TCRalphabeta/CD19-depleted stem cell transplant. This chain links TRBV28 with TRBJ1-1; weak D call: TRBD1 (6 bases). The clonotype was recovered from a child between 2 and 9 years old with inherited bone marrow failure, due to receive a stem cell transplant. DNA for the CDR3: TGTGCCAGCATGGGGGCCGCGGCCATAGAAGCTTTCTTT. Its protein product is CASMGAAAIEAFF.